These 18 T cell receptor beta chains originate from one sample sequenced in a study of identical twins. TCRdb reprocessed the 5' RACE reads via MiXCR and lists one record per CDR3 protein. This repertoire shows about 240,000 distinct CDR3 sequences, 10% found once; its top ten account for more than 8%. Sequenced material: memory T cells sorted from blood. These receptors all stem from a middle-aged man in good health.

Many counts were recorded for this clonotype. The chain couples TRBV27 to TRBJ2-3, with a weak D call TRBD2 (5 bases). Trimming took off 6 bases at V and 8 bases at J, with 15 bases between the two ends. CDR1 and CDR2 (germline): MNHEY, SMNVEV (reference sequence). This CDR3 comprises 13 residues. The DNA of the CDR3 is TGTGCCAGCAGCCTCGACCGCCGGGGTACGCAGTATTTT. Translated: CASSLDRRGTQYF.

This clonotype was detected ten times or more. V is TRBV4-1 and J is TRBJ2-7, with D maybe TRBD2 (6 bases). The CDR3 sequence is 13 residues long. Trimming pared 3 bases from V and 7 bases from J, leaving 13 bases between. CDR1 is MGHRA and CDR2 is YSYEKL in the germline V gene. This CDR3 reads CASSQELAREQYF. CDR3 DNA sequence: TGCGCCAGCAGCCAGGAACTAGCCCGAGAGCAGTACTTC.

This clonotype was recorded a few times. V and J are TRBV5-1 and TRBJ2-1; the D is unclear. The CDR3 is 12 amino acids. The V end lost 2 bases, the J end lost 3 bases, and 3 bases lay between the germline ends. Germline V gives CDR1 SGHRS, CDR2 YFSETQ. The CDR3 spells CASSFVYNEQFF. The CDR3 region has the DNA TGCGCCAGCAGCTTCGTCTACAATGAGCAGTTCTTC.

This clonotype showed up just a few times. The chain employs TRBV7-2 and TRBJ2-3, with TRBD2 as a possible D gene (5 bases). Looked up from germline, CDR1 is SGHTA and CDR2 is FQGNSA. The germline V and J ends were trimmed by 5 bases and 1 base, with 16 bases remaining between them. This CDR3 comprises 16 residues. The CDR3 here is CASSPPRRGGTDTQYF. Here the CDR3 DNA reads TGTGCCAGCAGCCCCCCTCGCCGGGGAGGCACAGATACGCAGTATTTT.

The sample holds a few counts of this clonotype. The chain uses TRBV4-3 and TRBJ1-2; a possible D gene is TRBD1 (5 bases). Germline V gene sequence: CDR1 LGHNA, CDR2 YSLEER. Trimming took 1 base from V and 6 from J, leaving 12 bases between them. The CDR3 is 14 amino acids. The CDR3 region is CASSQGLQGNGYTF. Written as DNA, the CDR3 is TGCGCCAGCAGCCAAGGTCTCCAGGGCAATGGCTACACCTTC.

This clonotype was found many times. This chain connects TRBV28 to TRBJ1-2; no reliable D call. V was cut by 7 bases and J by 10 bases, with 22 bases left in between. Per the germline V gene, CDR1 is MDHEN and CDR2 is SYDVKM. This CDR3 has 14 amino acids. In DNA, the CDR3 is TGTGCCAGCACCCTCTCCGGTGGACCTTCGGACTACACCTTC. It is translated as CASTLSGGPSDYTF.

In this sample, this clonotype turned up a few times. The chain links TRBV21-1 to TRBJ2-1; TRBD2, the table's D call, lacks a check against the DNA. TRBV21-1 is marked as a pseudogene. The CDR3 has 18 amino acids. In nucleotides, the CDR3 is TGTGCCAGCAGCAAAGTTCTCGAGCGGGGGACTCAGGCGGCTGAGCAGTTCTTC. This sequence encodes CASSKVLERGTQAAEQFF.

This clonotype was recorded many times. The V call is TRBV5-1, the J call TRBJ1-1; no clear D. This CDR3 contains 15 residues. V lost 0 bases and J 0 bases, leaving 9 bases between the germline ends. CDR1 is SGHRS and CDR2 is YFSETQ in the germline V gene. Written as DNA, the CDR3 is TGCGCCAGCAGCTTGGCCGCCCGCATGAACACTGAAGCTTTCTTT. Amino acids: CASSLAARMNTEAFF.

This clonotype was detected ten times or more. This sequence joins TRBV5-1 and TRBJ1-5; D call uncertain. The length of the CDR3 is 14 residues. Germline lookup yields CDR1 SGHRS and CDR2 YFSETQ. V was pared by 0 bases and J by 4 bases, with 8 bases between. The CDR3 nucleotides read TGCGCCAGCAGCTTGGGTTCCGGAAATCAGCCCCAGCATTTT. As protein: CASSLGSGNQPQHF.

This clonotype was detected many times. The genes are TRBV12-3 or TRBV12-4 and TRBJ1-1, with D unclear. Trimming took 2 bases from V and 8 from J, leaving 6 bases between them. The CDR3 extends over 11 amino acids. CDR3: CASSLTTEAFF. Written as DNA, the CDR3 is TGTGCCAGCAGTTTAACGACCGAAGCTTTCTTT.

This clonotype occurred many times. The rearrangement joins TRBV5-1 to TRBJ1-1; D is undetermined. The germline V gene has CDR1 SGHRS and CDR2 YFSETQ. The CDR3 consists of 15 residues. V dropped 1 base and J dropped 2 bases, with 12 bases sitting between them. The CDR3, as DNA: TGCGCCAGCAGCTTGAAGGTTTTCGGAAACACTGAAGCTTTCTTT. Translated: CASSLKVFGNTEAFF.

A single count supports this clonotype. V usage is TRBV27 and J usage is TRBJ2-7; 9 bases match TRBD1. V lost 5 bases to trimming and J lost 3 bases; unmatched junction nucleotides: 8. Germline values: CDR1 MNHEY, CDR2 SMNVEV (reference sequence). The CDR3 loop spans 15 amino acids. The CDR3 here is CASSRRGQGYYEQYF. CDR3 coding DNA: TGTGCCAGCAGTCGACGGGGACAGGGTTACTACGAGCAGTACTTC.

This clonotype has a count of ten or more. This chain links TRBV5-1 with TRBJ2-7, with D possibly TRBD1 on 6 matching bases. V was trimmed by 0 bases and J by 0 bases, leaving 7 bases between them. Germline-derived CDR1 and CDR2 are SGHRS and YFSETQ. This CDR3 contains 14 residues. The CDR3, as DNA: TGCGCCAGCAGCTTGGACAGGGCCTCCTACGAGCAGTACTTC. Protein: CASSLDRASYEQYF. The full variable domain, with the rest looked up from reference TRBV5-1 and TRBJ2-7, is KAGVTQTPRYLIKTRGQQVTLSCSPISGHRSVSWYQQTPGQGLQFLFEYFSETQRNKGNFPGRFSGRQFSNSRSEMNVSTLELGDSALYLCASSLDRASYEQYFGPGTRLTVT.

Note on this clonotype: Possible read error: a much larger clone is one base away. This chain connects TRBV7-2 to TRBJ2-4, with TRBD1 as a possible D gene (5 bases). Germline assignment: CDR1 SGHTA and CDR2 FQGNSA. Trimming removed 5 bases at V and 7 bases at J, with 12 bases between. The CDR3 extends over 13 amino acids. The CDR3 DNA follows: TGTGCCAGCAGCCCAGGGATGGCGAACATTCAGTACTTC. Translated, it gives CASSPGMANIQYF.

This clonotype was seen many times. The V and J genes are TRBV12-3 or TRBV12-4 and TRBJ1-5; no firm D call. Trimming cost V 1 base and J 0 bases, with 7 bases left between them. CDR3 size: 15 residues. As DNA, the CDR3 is TGTGCCAGCAGTTTAGGCGGCAATAGCAATCAGCCCCAGCATTTT. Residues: CASSLGGNSNQPQHF.

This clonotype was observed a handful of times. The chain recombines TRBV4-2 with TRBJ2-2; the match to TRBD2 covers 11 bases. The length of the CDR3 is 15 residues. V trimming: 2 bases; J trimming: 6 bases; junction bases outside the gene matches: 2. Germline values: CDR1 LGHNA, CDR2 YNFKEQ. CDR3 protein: CASSQLAGGAGELFF. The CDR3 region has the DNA TGTGCCAGCAGCCAACTAGCGGGAGGTGCCGGGGAGCTGTTTTTT.

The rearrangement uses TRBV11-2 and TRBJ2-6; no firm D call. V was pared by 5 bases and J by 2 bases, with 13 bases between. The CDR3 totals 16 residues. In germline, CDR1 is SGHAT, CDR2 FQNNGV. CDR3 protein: CASSPGSLPGANVLTF. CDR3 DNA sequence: TGTGCCAGCAGCCCCGGTTCGCTCCCTGGGGCCAACGTCCTGACTTTC. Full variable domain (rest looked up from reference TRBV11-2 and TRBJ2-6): EAGVAQSPRYKIIEKRQSVAFWCNPISGHATLYWYQQILGQGPKLLIQFQNNGVVDDSQLPKDRFSAERLKGVDSTLKIQPAKLEDSAVYLCASSPGSLPGANVLTFGAGSRLTVL.

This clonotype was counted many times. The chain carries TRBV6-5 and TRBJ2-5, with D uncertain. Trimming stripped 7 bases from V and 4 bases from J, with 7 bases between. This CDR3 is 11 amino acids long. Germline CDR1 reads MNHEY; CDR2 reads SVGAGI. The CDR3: CASTGSETQYF. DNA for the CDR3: TGTGCCAGCACTGGGTCAGAGACCCAGTACTTC.